Described below is a single T cell receptor beta chain sequence and its context. Its specificity is unknown. This entry comes from a study of post-analysis software for immune sequencing data. Study-level findings and limits: In patients, about 5 TRBV segments were more frequent than in controls, with TRBV5-6, TRBV5-1 and TRBV20-1 among them.

Germline V gene sequence: CDR1 SGHDT, CDR2 YYEEEE. V lost 0 bases to trimming and J lost 4 bases, with 12 bases between them. CDR3 length: 15 residues. Unique molecular identifiers were carried by the TCR beta cDNA libraries. Around 500,000 cDNA molecules were obtained per 1 to 10 million input T cells. TCRdb re-analysed the PCR reads in MiXCR, keeping a single row per CDR3 protein. Among around 500,000 distinct CDR3 sequences listed, around 31% were seen once. The gene calls are TRBV5-6 and TRBJ2-3, with D perhaps matching TRBD2 (6 bases). This clonotype was sampled from a girl under 18 with multiple sclerosis. The source material was blood. The DNA of the CDR3 is TGTGCCAGCAGCTTGGGGTCGGGGGACGCAGATACGCAGTATTTT. Translation: CASSLGSGDADTQYF.